This T cell receptor (beta chain) was sequenced in a study of Ad26.COV2.S vaccination and SARS-CoV-2 variants. About the research overall: Once, or twice with 56 days between doses, Ad26.COV2.S was given intramuscularly.

This sample's treatment: around 19 received Ad26.COV2.S at low or high dose, single or two shots; 5 received placebo; per-sample allocation not given. Day 63 following the first vaccine or placebo injection was when the samples were taken. Per the germline V gene, CDR1 is KGHSH and CDR2 is LQKENI. Trimming cost V 4 bases and J 1 base, with 26 bases left between them. This CDR3 comprises 20 residues. Clones were read by immunoSEQ multiplex PCR, and TCRdb kept only the in-frame ones, dropping some. The sample records about 250,000 clones, roughly 85% being singletons. The sequence came from a person between 18 and 59 years old who received the Ad26.COV2.S COVID-19 vaccine or a placebo. The genes are TRBV18 and TRBJ2-4; D assignment may be TRBD1 or TRBD2 (6 bases each). The input for sequencing was peripheral blood, taken in a trial of Ad26.COV2.S vaccine versus placebo. The CDR3 DNA reads as TGTGCCAGCTCACACAGGAGGGCAGGGGAAACAATCACGGCCAAAAACATTCAGTACTTC. Translated, it gives CASSHRRAGETITAKNIQYF. The full variable domain, rest sourced from reference TRBV18 and TRBJ2-4, is NAGVMQNPRHLVRRRGQEARLRCSPMKGHSHVYWYRQLPEEGLKFMVYLQKENIIDESGMPKERFSAEFPKEGPSILRIQQVVRGDSAAYFCASSHRRAGETITAKNIQYFGAGTRLSVL.